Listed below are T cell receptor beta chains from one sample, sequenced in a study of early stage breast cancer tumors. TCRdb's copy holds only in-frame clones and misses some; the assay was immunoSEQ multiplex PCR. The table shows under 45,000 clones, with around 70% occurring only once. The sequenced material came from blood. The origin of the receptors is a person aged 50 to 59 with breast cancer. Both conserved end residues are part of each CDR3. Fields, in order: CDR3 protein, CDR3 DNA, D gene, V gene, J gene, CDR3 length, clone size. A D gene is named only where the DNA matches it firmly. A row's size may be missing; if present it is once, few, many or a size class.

CDR3aa: CASGGGANYGYTF
CDR3nt: TGTGCCAGCGGCGGAGGGGCTAACTATGGCTACACCTTC
d_gene: -
v_gene: TRBV7-6
j_gene: TRBJ1-2
len: 13
abundance: few

CDR3aa: CASSTGQRGYTF
CDR3nt: TGTGCCAGCAGTACCGGTCAGCGTGGCTACACCTTC
d_gene: -
v_gene: TRBV6-5
j_gene: TRBJ1-2
len: 12
abundance: -

CDR3aa: CASSLDGGASRYEQYF
CDR3nt: TGTGCCAGCAGCTTAGACGGGGGAGCTTCACGCTACGAGCAGTACTTC
d_gene: -
v_gene: TRBV7-8
j_gene: TRBJ2-7
len: 16
abundance: -

CDR3aa: CSVEGGATGWARGYTF
CDR3nt: TGCAGCGTTGAAGGAGGGGCCACAGGGTGGGCTCGGGGCTACACCTTC
d_gene: -
v_gene: TRBV29-1
j_gene: TRBJ1-2
len: 16
abundance: -

CDR3aa: CASSLERGGIDEQFF
CDR3nt: TGTGCCAGCAGCTTGGAGCGGGGGGGTATCGATGAGCAGTTCTTC
d_gene: TRBD2
v_gene: TRBV5-6
j_gene: TRBJ2-1
len: 15
abundance: -

CDR3aa: CAWSVLRGRPHYGYTF
CDR3nt: TGTGCCTGGAGTGTACTAAGGGGCCGGCCCCACTATGGCTACACCTTC
d_gene: -
v_gene: TRBV30
j_gene: TRBJ1-2
len: 16
abundance: -

CDR3aa: CASSGRTGTGELFF
CDR3nt: TGCGCCAGCAGCGGACGGACGGGGACCGGGGAGCTGTTTTTT
d_gene: -
v_gene: TRBV4-3
j_gene: TRBJ2-2
len: 14
abundance: -

CDR3aa: CASSLTGKVTLHF
CDR3nt: TGTGCCAGCAGCTTAACAGGGAAAGTGACCCTCCACTTT
d_gene: -
v_gene: TRBV7-8
j_gene: TRBJ1-6
len: 13
abundance: few

CDR3aa: CGTSGSVTDTQYF
CDR3nt: TGCGGGACTAGCGGGAGTGTAACAGATACGCAGTATTTT
d_gene: TRBD2
v_gene: TRBV25-1
j_gene: TRBJ2-3
len: 13
abundance: -

CDR3aa: CSVRPGQGEQFF
CDR3nt: TGCAGCGTACGACCCGGACAGGGTGAGCAGTTCTTC
d_gene: TRBD1
v_gene: TRBV29-1
j_gene: TRBJ2-1
len: 12
abundance: -

CDR3aa: CASSPGQGRAEAFF
CDR3nt: TGTGCCAGCAGCCCTGGACAGGGCAGGGCTGAAGCTTTCTTT
d_gene: TRBD1
v_gene: TRBV6-5
j_gene: TRBJ1-1
len: 14
abundance: once

CDR3aa: CASSIRPTSGYSYEQYF
CDR3nt: TGTGCCAGTAGTATCCGTCCGACTAGCGGATATTCCTACGAGCAGTACTTC
d_gene: TRBD2
v_gene: TRBV19
j_gene: TRBJ2-7
len: 17
abundance: -

CDR3aa: CASSQDRGSRNTEAFF
CDR3nt: TGCGCCAGCAGCCAAGATCGCGGCTCGCGGAACACTGAAGCTTTCTTT
d_gene: -
v_gene: TRBV4-3
j_gene: TRBJ1-1
len: 16
abundance: few

CDR3aa: CAWRAPSRQGRNEKLFF
CDR3nt: TGTGCCTGGAGGGCCCCATCCAGACAGGGTAGAAATGAAAAACTGTTTTTT
d_gene: TRBD1
v_gene: TRBV30
j_gene: TRBJ1-4
len: 17
abundance: -

CDR3aa: CASSQGTGGGTDTQYF
CDR3nt: TGCGCCAGCAGCCAAGGGACAGGGGGAGGGACAGATACGCAGTATTTT
d_gene: TRBD1
v_gene: TRBV4-1
j_gene: TRBJ2-3
len: 16
abundance: -

CDR3aa: CASSSTGGFGYTF
CDR3nt: TGTGCCAGCAGCTCGACAGGGGGTTTTGGCTACACCTTC
d_gene: TRBD1
v_gene: TRBV7-2
j_gene: TRBJ1-2
len: 13
abundance: few

CDR3aa: CASSYEVDNTEAFF
CDR3nt: TGCGCCAGCAGCTACGAGGTTGATAACACTGAAGCTTTCTTT
d_gene: -
v_gene: TRBV5-1
j_gene: TRBJ1-1
len: 14
abundance: few

CDR3aa: CASSLRGLSNSPLHF
CDR3nt: TGTGCCAGCAGCTTAAGGGGACTTTCTAATTCACCCCTCCACTTT
d_gene: -
v_gene: TRBV7-2
j_gene: TRBJ1-6
len: 15
abundance: few

CDR3aa: CASSANMAGEAFF
CDR3nt: TGTGCCAGTAGTGCCAACATGGCTGGTGAAGCTTTCTTT
d_gene: -
v_gene: TRBV19
j_gene: TRBJ1-1
len: 13
abundance: -

CDR3aa: CTSSQDQGWGEAFF
CDR3nt: TGCACCAGCAGCCAAGATCAGGGCTGGGGTGAAGCTTTCTTT
d_gene: -
v_gene: TRBV1
j_gene: TRBJ1-1
len: 14
abundance: -

CDR3aa: CASSSLAGGPGNEQFF
CDR3nt: TGCGCCAGCAGCTCCTTAGCGGGGGGGCCGGGCAATGAGCAGTTCTTC
d_gene: TRBD2
v_gene: TRBV5-1
j_gene: TRBJ2-1
len: 16
abundance: -

CDR3aa: CASSFGHQNTGELFF
CDR3nt: TGCGCCAGCAGCTTTGGACACCAGAACACCGGGGAGCTGTTTTTT
d_gene: -
v_gene: TRBV5-1
j_gene: TRBJ2-2
len: 15
abundance: few

CDR3aa: CASSPGLKETQYF
CDR3nt: TGCGCCAGCAGCCCGGGACTGAAAGAGACCCAGTACTTC
d_gene: -
v_gene: TRBV5-1
j_gene: TRBJ2-5
len: 13
abundance: -

CDR3aa: CASSQGTSSSYEQYF
CDR3nt: TGCGCCAGCAGCCAAGGGACAAGTAGCTCCTACGAGCAGTACTTC
d_gene: -
v_gene: TRBV4-1
j_gene: TRBJ2-7
len: 15
abundance: -

CDR3aa: CASSLRSGLLQETQYF
CDR3nt: TGTGCCAGCAGCTTAAGGAGCGGACTTTTACAAGAGACCCAGTACTTC
d_gene: -
v_gene: TRBV11-2
j_gene: TRBJ2-5
len: 16
abundance: -

CDR3aa: CASSMGQGFQNNEQFF
CDR3nt: TGTGCCAGCAGCATGGGTCAGGGGTTCCAAAACAATGAGCAGTTCTTC
d_gene: -
v_gene: TRBV9
j_gene: TRBJ2-1
len: 16
abundance: -

CDR3aa: CASSPVNSRTRETQYF
CDR3nt: TGTGCCAGCTCACCAGTCAATAGCAGGACAAGGGAGACCCAGTACTTC
d_gene: -
v_gene: TRBV18
j_gene: TRBJ2-5
len: 16
abundance: -

CDR3aa: CATSSGRSDTQYF
CDR3nt: TGTGCCACCAGTTCAGGGCGATCAGATACGCAGTATTTT
d_gene: -
v_gene: TRBV15
j_gene: TRBJ2-3
len: 13
abundance: -

CDR3aa: CASSEGGVGVGVTQYF
CDR3nt: TGTGCCAGCAGTGAAGGCGGGGTCGGGGTTGGTGTGACCCAGTACTTC
d_gene: -
v_gene: TRBV6-1
j_gene: TRBJ2-5
len: 16
abundance: -

CDR3aa: CASSQEVSSRNIQYF
CDR3nt: TGTGCCAGCAGCCAAGAAGTAAGTAGCAGAAACATTCAGTACTTC
d_gene: -
v_gene: TRBV4-2
j_gene: TRBJ2-4
len: 15
abundance: -

CDR3aa: CASTLRGGPGDEQFF
CDR3nt: TGCGCCAGCACCCTCCGCGGGGGGCCTGGGGATGAGCAGTTCTTC
d_gene: TRBD2
v_gene: TRBV5-1
j_gene: TRBJ2-1
len: 15
abundance: -

CDR3aa: CASSRRGPGGYTF
CDR3nt: TGTGCCAGCAGCAGGAGGGGCCCCGGCGGCTACACCTTC
d_gene: -
v_gene: TRBV7-2
j_gene: TRBJ1-2
len: 13
abundance: -

CDR3aa: CASSLVGRGLASYNEQFF
CDR3nt: TGCGCCAGCAGCTTGGTGGGGAGGGGACTAGCGAGCTACAATGAGCAGTTCTTC
d_gene: TRBD2
v_gene: TRBV5-1
j_gene: TRBJ2-1
len: 18
abundance: -

CDR3aa: CASSVADSSGNTIYF
CDR3nt: TGTGCCAGCAGCGTAGCGGACAGCTCTGGAAACACCATATATTTT
d_gene: -
v_gene: TRBV9
j_gene: TRBJ1-3
len: 15
abundance: few

CDR3aa: CASSLVSSGVGETQYF
CDR3nt: TGTGCTAGCAGCTTAGTCTCTAGCGGGGTTGGGGAGACCCAGTACTTC
d_gene: TRBD2
v_gene: TRBV7-7
j_gene: TRBJ2-5
len: 16
abundance: -

CDR3aa: CASSVSNIRGQPQHF
CDR3nt: TGTGCCAGTAGTGTATCGAATATACGGGGGCAGCCCCAGCATTTT
d_gene: -
v_gene: TRBV19
j_gene: TRBJ1-5
len: 15
abundance: -

CDR3aa: CASSLAGARTDTQYF
CDR3nt: TGTGCCAGCAGCTTAGCTGGGGCGAGGACAGATACGCAGTATTTT
d_gene: -
v_gene: TRBV7-2
j_gene: TRBJ2-3
len: 15
abundance: -

CDR3aa: CASSPVGSPSSYEQYF
CDR3nt: TGTGCCAGCAGCCCCGTGGGCAGCCCCAGCTCCTACGAGCAGTACTTC
d_gene: -
v_gene: TRBV11-3
j_gene: TRBJ2-7
len: 16
abundance: -

CDR3aa: CASSPLVGGSEKLFF
CDR3nt: TGTGCCAGCAGTCCCCTAGTGGGGGGAAGTGAAAAACTGTTTTTT
d_gene: -
v_gene: TRBV6-5
j_gene: TRBJ1-4
len: 15
abundance: -

CDR3aa: CASSLGLSAGEAYEQYF
CDR3nt: TGTGCCAGCAGCTTAGGGCTCTCGGCGGGAGAGGCGTACGAGCAGTACTTC
d_gene: TRBD2
v_gene: TRBV7-9
j_gene: TRBJ2-7
len: 17
abundance: -

CDR3aa: CASSFGGNTEAFF
CDR3nt: TGTGCCAGCAGCTTCGGCGGAAACACTGAAGCTTTCTTT
d_gene: -
v_gene: TRBV9
j_gene: TRBJ1-1
len: 13
abundance: -

CDR3aa: CASSLQGGTDTQYF
CDR3nt: TGTGCCAGCTCACTCCAGGGTGGAACAGATACGCAGTATTTT
d_gene: -
v_gene: TRBV18
j_gene: TRBJ2-3
len: 14
abundance: -

CDR3aa: CASSSTTSGRTYYNEQFF
CDR3nt: TGTGCCAGTAGTTCGACGACTAGCGGGAGAACCTACTACAATGAGCAGTTCTTC
d_gene: TRBD2
v_gene: TRBV19
j_gene: TRBJ2-1
len: 18
abundance: -

CDR3aa: CSGRGLDEKLFF
CDR3nt: TGCAGCGGCAGGGGGTTAGATGAAAAACTGTTTTTT
d_gene: TRBD1
v_gene: TRBV29-1
j_gene: TRBJ1-4
len: 12
abundance: few

CDR3aa: CASSYSEDPKAFYEQYF
CDR3nt: TGTGCCAGCAGCTATAGCGAGGACCCAAAAGCATTCTACGAGCAGTACTTC
d_gene: -
v_gene: TRBV7-6
j_gene: TRBJ2-7
len: 17
abundance: -